The 8 T cell receptor beta chains presented below share a single source sample, sequenced in a study of blood T cell repertoires in COVID-19. Libraries were prepared by immunoSEQ multiplex PCR; TCRdb keeps only in-frame clonotypes and omits some of them. The top ten clones hold around 3.4% of a sample with about 380,000 clones, less than 85% of them seen once. Sequenced material: peripheral blood. The receptors here all came from a woman aged 18-35 years with acute or convalescent COVID-19.

The chain links TRBV27 to TRBJ2-4; possible D gene TRBD1, 6 bases. Germline CDR1 and CDR2: MNHEY and SMNVEV (reference sequence). Trimming took off 2 bases at V and 9 bases at J, with 14 bases between the two ends. This CDR3 is 14 amino acids long. CDR3: CASSLRGGMGIQYF. The CDR3 DNA sequence: TGTGCCAGCAGTTTACGAGGGGGAATGGGCATTCAGTACTTC.

V usage is TRBV23-1 and J usage is TRBJ2-3; D is possibly TRBD1 (5 bases). TRBV23-1 is an open reading frame whose function is uncertain. Trimming shortened V by 1 base and J by 6 bases, and 11 bases separated the two germline ends. The CDR3 covers 14 residues. CDR3 sequence (DNA): TGCGCCAGCAGTCAATTAGGGGCCCCGGATACGCAGTATTTT. This translates into CASSQLGAPDTQYF.

The chain recombines TRBV6-5 with TRBJ1-5, with D maybe TRBD1 (5 bases). Per the germline V gene, CDR1 is MNHEY and CDR2 is SVGAGI. Trimming left V 6 bases short and J 6 bases short, with 15 bases between. The CDR3 length is 14 residues. Here the CDR3 reads CASRTFGGFQPQHF. The CDR3 DNA sequence: TGTGCCAGCAGGACGTTCGGGGGGTTTCAGCCCCAGCATTTT.

The rearrangement uses TRBV6-5 and TRBJ1-5, with D uncertain. The germline V gene encodes CDR1 MNHEY and CDR2 SVGAGI. The CDR3 has 14 amino acids. V was trimmed by 8 bases and J by 8 bases, leaving 19 bases between them. CDR3 amino acids: CASHPSYTGEPQHF. The CDR3 region has the DNA TGTGCCAGCCACCCTTCCTACACGGGTGAGCCCCAGCATTTT.

This chain joins TRBV6-5 and TRBJ1-1; 11 bases align to TRBD1. With 7 bases clipped from V and 1 base from J, the junction kept 5 bases outside the gene matches. There are 15 residues in the CDR3. From germline, CDR1 is MNHEY and CDR2 SVGAGI. CDR3: CASIPGQGANTEAFF. Here the CDR3 DNA reads TGTGCCAGCATCCCAGGACAGGGGGCGAACACTGAAGCTTTCTTT.

The V gene is TRBV5-1, the J gene TRBJ1-4; D remains unclear. The CDR3 covers 15 residues. Between the trimmed V and J ends, which lost 0 bases and 5 bases, there was a span of 11 bases. CDR1 and CDR2 (germline): SGHRS, YFSETQ. In DNA form, the CDR3 reads TGCGCCAGCAGCTTGGCGCGGCAGAAAAATGAAAAACTGTTTTTT. Translation: CASSLARQKNEKLFF. Supplemented by reference TRBV5-1 and TRBJ1-4, the full variable domain reads KAGVTQTPRYLIKTRGQQVTLSCSPISGHRSVSWYQQTPGQGLQFLFEYFSETQRNKGNFPGRFSGRQFSNSRSEMNVSTLELGDSALYLCASSLARQKNEKLFFGSGTQLSVL.

The V gene is TRBV4-2, the J gene TRBJ2-1, with 14 bases matching TRBD2. This CDR3 region has 22 residues. After removal of 4 bases from V and 15 bases from J, the junction contained 32 bases not matched to a gene. Germline V gives CDR1 LGHNA, CDR2 YNFKEQ. CDR3 nucleotides: TGTGCCAGCAGCCCGTTCCCCGGGACTAGCGGGGGACCCATACGTTCCGAAATTGGGGGGTTCTTC. Protein: CASSPFPGTSGGPIRSEIGGFF.

The chain employs TRBV7-3 and TRBJ2-1; D is ambiguous. V was trimmed by 0 bases and J by 3 bases, leaving 3 bases between them. Germline CDR1 and CDR2: SGHTA and FQGTGA. The CDR3 has 13 amino acids. The CDR3 region is CASSLTSYNEQFF. CDR3 coding DNA: TGTGCCAGCAGCTTAACCAGCTACAATGAGCAGTTCTTC.